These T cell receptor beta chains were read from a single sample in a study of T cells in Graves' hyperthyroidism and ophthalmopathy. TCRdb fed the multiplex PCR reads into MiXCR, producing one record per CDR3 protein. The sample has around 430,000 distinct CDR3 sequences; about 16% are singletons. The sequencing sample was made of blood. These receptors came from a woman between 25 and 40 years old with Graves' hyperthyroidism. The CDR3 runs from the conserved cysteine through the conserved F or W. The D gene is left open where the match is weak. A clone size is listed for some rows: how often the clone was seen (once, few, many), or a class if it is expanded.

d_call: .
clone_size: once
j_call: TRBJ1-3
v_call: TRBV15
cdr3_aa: CATSRDRTGNTIYF
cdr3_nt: TGTGCCACCAGCAGAGATAGGACGGGAAACACCATATATTTT

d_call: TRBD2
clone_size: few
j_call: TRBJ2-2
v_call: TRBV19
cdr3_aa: CASSLTSGRLDTGELFF
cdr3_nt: TGTGCCAGTAGTTTGACTAGCGGGAGGCTGGACACCGGGGAGCTGTTTTTT

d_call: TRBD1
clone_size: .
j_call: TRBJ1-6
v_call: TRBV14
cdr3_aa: CASSLPGTGVSPLHF
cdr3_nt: TGTGCCAGCAGCCTGCCCGGGACAGGGGTATCACCCCTCCACTTT

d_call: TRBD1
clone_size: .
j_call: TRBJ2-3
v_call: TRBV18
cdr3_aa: CASSPGAPGQSTDTQYF
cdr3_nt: TGTGCCAGCTCACCAGGAGCCCCGGGACAGAGCACAGATACGCAGTATTTT

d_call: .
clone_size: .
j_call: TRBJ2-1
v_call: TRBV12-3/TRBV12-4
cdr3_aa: CASSDGSRGNEQFF
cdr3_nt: TGTGCCAGCAGTGACGGGTCGAGGGGCAATGAGCAGTTCTTC

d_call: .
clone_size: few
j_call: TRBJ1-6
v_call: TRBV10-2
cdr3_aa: CANPTGLSYNSPLHF
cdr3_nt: TGCGCCAACCCAACAGGGCTCTCCTATAATTCACCCCTCCACTTT

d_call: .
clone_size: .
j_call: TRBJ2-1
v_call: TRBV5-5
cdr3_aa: CASSLYHNEQFF
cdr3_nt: TGTGCCAGCAGCTTATATCACAATGAGCAGTTCTTC

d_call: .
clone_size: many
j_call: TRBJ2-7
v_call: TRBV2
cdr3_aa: CASSARGYEQYF
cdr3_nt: TGTGCCAGCAGTGCTAGGGGCTACGAGCAGTACTTC

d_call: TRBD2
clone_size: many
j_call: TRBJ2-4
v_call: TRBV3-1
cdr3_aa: CASSQERLAGRNIQYF
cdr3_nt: TGTGCCAGCAGCCAAGAACGACTAGCGGGAAGAAACATTCAGTACTTC

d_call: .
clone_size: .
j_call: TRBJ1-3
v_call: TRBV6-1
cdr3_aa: CASSDSSGPTLRRRGNTIYF
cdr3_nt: TGTGCCAGCAGTGATAGTAGCGGGCCAACCCTCCGGAGGCGCGGAAACACCATATATTTT

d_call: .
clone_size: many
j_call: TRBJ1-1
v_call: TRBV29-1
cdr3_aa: CSVENSEAFF
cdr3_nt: TGCAGCGTTGAAAATAGTGAAGCTTTCTTT

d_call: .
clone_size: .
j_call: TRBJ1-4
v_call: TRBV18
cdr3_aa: CASSTRDFKLFF
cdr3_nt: TGTGCCAGCTCAACCAGGGATTTCAAACTGTTTTTT

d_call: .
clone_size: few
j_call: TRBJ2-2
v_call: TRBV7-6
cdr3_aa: CASSLVVAPNTGELFF
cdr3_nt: TGTGCCAGCAGCTTAGTAGTAGCACCGAACACCGGGGAGCTGTTTTTT

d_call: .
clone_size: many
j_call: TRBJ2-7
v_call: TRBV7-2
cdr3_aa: CASSLGGGPYEQYF
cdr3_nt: TGTGCCAGCAGCTTAGGAGGAGGCCCCTACGAGCAGTACTTC

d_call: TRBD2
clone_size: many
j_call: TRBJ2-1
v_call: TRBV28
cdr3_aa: CASSSPGTSGPNEQFF
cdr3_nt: TGTGCCAGCAGTTCACCCGGGACTAGCGGGCCCAATGAGCAGTTCTTC

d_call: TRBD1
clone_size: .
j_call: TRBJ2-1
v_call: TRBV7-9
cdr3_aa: CASSEGGTGASYNEQFF
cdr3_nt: TGTGCCAGCAGCGAAGGGGGAACAGGGGCGTCCTACAATGAGCAGTTCTTC

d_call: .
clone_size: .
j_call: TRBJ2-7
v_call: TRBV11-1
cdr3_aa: CASSFTDGTYEQYF
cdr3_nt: TGTGCCAGCAGCTTTACGGACGGGACCTACGAGCAGTACTTC

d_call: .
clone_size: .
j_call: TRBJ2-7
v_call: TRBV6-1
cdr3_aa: CASSLLPRGPYEQYF
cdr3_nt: TGTGCCAGCAGTTTGTTACCTCGCGGTCCCTACGAGCAGTACTTC

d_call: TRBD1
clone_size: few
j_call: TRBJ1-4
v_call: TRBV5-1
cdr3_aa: CASTGQDNEKLFF
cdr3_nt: TGCGCCAGCACGGGACAGGATAATGAAAAACTGTTTTTT

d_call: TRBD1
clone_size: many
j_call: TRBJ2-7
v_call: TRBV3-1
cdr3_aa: CASSRQGALGEQYF
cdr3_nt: TGTGCCAGCAGCCGACAGGGGGCGCTTGGTGAGCAGTACTTC

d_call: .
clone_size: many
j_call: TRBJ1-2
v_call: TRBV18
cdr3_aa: CASSPAAGVDYGYTF
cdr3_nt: TGTGCCAGCTCACCAGCCGCAGGGGTAGACTATGGCTACACCTTC

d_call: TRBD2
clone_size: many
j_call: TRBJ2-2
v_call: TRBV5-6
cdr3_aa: CASSLPSGGVSGELFF
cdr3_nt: TGTGCCAGCAGCCTTCCTTCGGGAGGCGTCTCCGGGGAGCTGTTTTTT

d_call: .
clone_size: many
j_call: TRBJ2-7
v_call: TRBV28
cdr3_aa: CASSPKGLEQYF
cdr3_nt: TGTGCCAGCAGCCCGAAAGGACTCGAGCAGTACTTC

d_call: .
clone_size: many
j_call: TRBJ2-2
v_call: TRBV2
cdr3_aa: CASTAGQTNTGELFF
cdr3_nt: TGTGCCAGCACTGCGGGACAGACGAACACCGGGGAGCTGTTTTTT

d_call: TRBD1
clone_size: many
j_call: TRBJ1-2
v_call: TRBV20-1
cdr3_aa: CSASDSGGADYGYTF
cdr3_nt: TGCAGTGCTAGTGACTCAGGGGGCGCGGACTATGGCTACACCTTC

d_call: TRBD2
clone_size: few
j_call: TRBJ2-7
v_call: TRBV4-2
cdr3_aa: CASSHASALAGVYEQYF
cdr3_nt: TGTGCCAGCAGCCATGCGTCGGCACTAGCGGGAGTCTACGAGCAGTACTTC

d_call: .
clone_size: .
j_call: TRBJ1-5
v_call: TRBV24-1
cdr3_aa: CATSDNIGGGQPQHF
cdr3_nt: TGTGCCACCAGTGATAACATCGGGGGTGGGCAGCCCCAGCATTTT

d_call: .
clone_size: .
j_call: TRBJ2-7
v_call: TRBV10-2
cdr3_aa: CASSVKGRGDEQYF
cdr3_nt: TGCGCCAGCAGTGTCAAGGGACGCGGGGACGAGCAGTACTTC

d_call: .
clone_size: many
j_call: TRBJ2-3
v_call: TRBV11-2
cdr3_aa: CASNLGISTDTQYF
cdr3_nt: TGTGCCAGCAACTTAGGTATCAGCACAGATACGCAGTATTTT

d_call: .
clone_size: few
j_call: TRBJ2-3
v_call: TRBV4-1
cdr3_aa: CASSHQFPSTDTQYF
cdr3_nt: TGCGCCAGCAGCCACCAATTCCCTAGCACAGATACGCAGTATTTT

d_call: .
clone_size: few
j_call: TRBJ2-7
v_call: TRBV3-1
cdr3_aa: CASSQDWAGSYEQYF
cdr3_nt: TGTGCCAGCAGCCAAGATTGGGCGGGAAGCTACGAGCAGTACTTC

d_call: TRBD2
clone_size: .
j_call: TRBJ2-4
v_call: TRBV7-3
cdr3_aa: CASSLTGGPSKNIQYF
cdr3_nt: TGTGCCAGCAGCTTAACGGGAGGGCCGTCCAAAAACATTCAGTACTTC

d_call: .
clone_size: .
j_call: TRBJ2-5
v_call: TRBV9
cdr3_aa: CASSVTVAGETQYF
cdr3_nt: TGTGCCAGCAGCGTAACGGTAGCCGGTGAGACCCAGTACTTC

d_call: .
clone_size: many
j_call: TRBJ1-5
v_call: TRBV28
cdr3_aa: CASRHGTKNQPQHF
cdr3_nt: TGTGCCAGCAGACACGGGACAAAGAATCAGCCCCAGCATTTT

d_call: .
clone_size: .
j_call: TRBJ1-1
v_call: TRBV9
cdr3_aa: CASSVGGLVGAEAFF
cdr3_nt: TGTGCCAGCAGCGTGGGGGGTCTTGTTGGGGCTGAAGCTTTCTTT

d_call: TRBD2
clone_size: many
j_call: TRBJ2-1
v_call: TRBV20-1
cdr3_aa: CSARGRREGSYNEQFF
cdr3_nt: TGCAGTGCTAGAGGCCGGCGGGAGGGCTCCTACAATGAGCAGTTCTTC

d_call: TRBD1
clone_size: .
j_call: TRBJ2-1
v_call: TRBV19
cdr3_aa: CASSIPVDRGQRGEQFF
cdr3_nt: TGTGCCAGTAGTATTCCGGTGGACAGGGGGCAAAGGGGTGAGCAGTTCTTC